This TCR beta chain was identified during a study of Ad26.COV2.S vaccination and SARS-CoV-2 variants. About the study: Donor got 5x10^10 or 1x10^11 viral particles of Ad26.COV2.S.

Indicated treatment: around 19 received Ad26.COV2.S at low or high dose, single or two shots; about 5 received placebo; per-sample allocation not given. After the first vaccine or placebo injection, samples were drawn on day 63. Participants' vaccine, an Ad26 vector, delivered Wuhan-strain SARS-CoV-2 spike. TCRdb's table, derived via immunoSEQ multiplex PCR, lists solely in-frame clones and lacks some. Of hundreds of thousands of clones detected, more than 75% appear once; the ten largest clones hold about 3.3%. The V and J ends lost 0 bases and 10 bases respectively, with 5 bases between them. The germline gives CDR1 SGHRS, CDR2 YFSETQ. This CDR3 is 11 amino acids long.

The specimen was peripheral blood, collected in a trial of Ad26.COV2.S vaccine versus placebo. This chain connects TRBV5-1 to TRBJ2-1; D remains ambiguous. This receptor was taken from a person between 18 and 65 years old who received the Ad26.COV2.S COVID-19 vaccine or a placebo. In DNA, the CDR3 is TGCGCCAGCAGCTTGGGTCAAGAGCAGTTCTTC. This codes for CASSLGQEQFF.